These 21 T cell receptor beta chains came from one sample sequenced in a study of patients and donors after allogeneic stem cell transplantation. TCRdb itself ran the RT-PCR reads through MiXCR, one entry per CDR3 protein. The sample holds 900,000 to 1,000,000 distinct CDR3 sequences, approximately 19% seen once. Sample: blood, either unsorted or a sorted T cell fraction (not recorded which). The receptors come from a human donor who was either an allogeneic HSCT recipient or a stem cell or donor lymphocyte infusion donor (not recorded which). It is not recorded whose cells these are; they may come from a transplant donor.

The sample holds a few counts of this clonotype. CDR3: CASSQGIQGRGTEAFF. The CDR3 nucleotides read TGTGCCAGCAGCCAAGGGATCCAGGGAAGGGGGACTGAAGCTTTCTTT. This rearrangement joins TRBV3-1 to TRBJ1-1; possible D gene TRBD1, 6 bases. CDR1 is LGHDT, CDR2 YNNKEL, per germline (reference sequence). The V and J ends lost 1 base and 5 bases respectively, with 17 bases between them. This CDR3 spans 16 amino acids.

V and J are TRBV7-2 and TRBJ1-2; the match to TRBD1 covers 8 bases. The V gene end was trimmed by 4 bases and the J gene end by 0 bases; junction bases not matched to a gene: 7. The CDR3 runs to 16 residues. Germline V gene data show CDR1 as SGHTA and CDR2 as FQGNSA. The CDR3 spells CASSWDRPRANYGYTF. The DNA of the CDR3 is TGTGCCAGCAGCTGGGACAGGCCACGAGCTAACTATGGCTACACCTTC.

This chain links TRBV27 with TRBJ1-2; D remains unclear. Trimming pared 5 bases from V and 8 bases from J, leaving 24 bases between. This CDR3 spans 16 amino acids. Per germline, CDR1 MNHEY and CDR2 SMNVEV (reference sequence). The CDR3: CASSLSPGDFVGGYTF. Here the CDR3 DNA reads TGTGCCAGCAGTCTAAGCCCCGGGGATTTCGTTGGCGGCTACACCTTC.

The chain links TRBV10-3 to TRBJ2-2, with 9 bases aligning to TRBD1. From germline, CDR1 is ENHRY and CDR2 SYGVKD. The CDR3 loop spans 15 amino acids. V shed 3 bases, J shed 3 bases, and the junction held 2 bases outside the gene matches. The CDR3: CAISDRQGDTGELFF. The CDR3 bases are TGTGCCATCAGTGACCGACAGGGGGACACCGGGGAGCTGTTTTTT.

Ten or more counts support this clonotype. The chain combines TRBV5-1 with TRBJ2-2; no clear D. Trimming left V 4 bases short and J 2 bases short, with 18 bases between. The CDR3 length is 17 residues. The germline CDR1 and CDR2 sequences are SGHRS and YFSETQ. This CDR3 is CASSAIHPTLNTGELFF. The CDR3 DNA follows: TGCGCCAGCAGCGCGATACACCCTACTTTAAACACCGGGGAGCTGTTTTTT.

This chain uses TRBV6-1 with TRBJ2-7, with 7 bases fitting TRBD2. The CDR3 is 13 amino acids. Trimming removed 9 bases from V and 0 bases from J; junction bases left unmatched: 5. Germline-derived CDR1 and CDR2 are MNHNS and SASEGT. The CDR3 sequence: CASNRGDSYEQYF. In DNA form, the CDR3 reads TGTGCCAGTAATCGGGGGGACTCCTACGAGCAGTACTTC.

This clonotype was detected many times. The rearrangement links TRBV12-3 or TRBV12-4 to TRBJ1-1; D not certain. The CDR3 contains 13 residues. The germline V and J ends were trimmed by 4 bases and 5 bases, with 11 bases remaining between them. The CDR3 DNA is TGTGCCAGCAGTTCCACACGCGGAACTGAAGCTTTCTTT. The encoded protein is CASSSTRGTEAFF.

This clonotype was seen a few times. V is TRBV6-5 and J is TRBJ1-5; tentatively, D is TRBD1 (5 bases). This CDR3 spans 14 amino acids. The germline gives CDR1 MNHEY, CDR2 SVGAGI. The ends were cut back, 8 bases at V and 4 bases at J, with 15 bases in the middle. In DNA, the CDR3 is TGTGCCAGCTGTTCTCTGGGGGAAAATCAGCCCCAGCATTTT. This sequence encodes CASCSLGENQPQHF.

This rearrangement joins TRBV7-8 to TRBJ1-6; D not resolved. This CDR3 region has 14 residues. V was cut by 7 bases and J by 7 bases, with 14 bases left in between. From germline, CDR1 is SGHVS and CDR2 FQNEAQ. The CDR3 spells CASTVGGRNSPLHF. The CDR3 nucleotides are TGTGCCAGCACTGTTGGAGGGAGAAATTCACCCCTCCACTTT. The complete variable domain, with remaining parts taken from reference TRBV7-8 and TRBJ1-6, reads GAGVSQSPRYKVAKRGQDVALRCDPISGHVSLFWYQQALGQGPEFLTYFQNEAQLDKSGLPSDRFFAERPEGSVSTLKIQRTQQEDSAVYLCASTVGGRNSPLHFGNGTRLTVT.

This clonotype was counted between two and nine times. The chain carries TRBV12-3 or TRBV12-4 and TRBJ1-2; D is undetermined. Trimming took off 3 bases at V and 8 bases at J, with 7 bases between the two ends. The CDR3 is 11 amino acids. CDR3 in DNA: TGTGCCAGCAGTTTCAATCTCGGCTACACCTTC. Protein sequence: CASSFNLGYTF.

The V and J genes are TRBV24-1 and TRBJ2-1; 10 nucleotides align to TRBD2. Germline CDR1 KGHDR, CDR2 SFDVKD. After removal of 5 bases from V and 6 bases from J, the junction contained 0 bases not matched to a gene. The CDR3 covers 13 residues. The CDR3 DNA is TGTGCCACCAGTGGACTAGCGGGCAATGAGCAGTTCTTC. Translated: CATSGLAGNEQFF.

This clonotype was seen a few times. The rearrangement joins TRBV20-1 to TRBJ2-3; TRBD2 is a possible D gene (6 bases). The V end lost 3 bases, the J end lost 10 bases, and 20 bases lay between the germline ends. The CDR3 length is 14 residues. Germline values: CDR1 DFQATT, CDR2 SNEGSKA (reference sequence). This CDR3 reads CSARDALGGEAQYF. As DNA, the CDR3 is TGCAGTGCTAGGGACGCTTTGGGCGGGGAGGCGCAGTATTTT.

The chain is built from TRBV7-8 and TRBJ1-1; the D is unclear. Germline lookup yields CDR1 SGHVS and CDR2 FQNEAQ. There are 12 residues in the CDR3. With 9 bases removed from V and 4 bases from J, the gap between germline ends came to 12 bases. CDR3 nucleotide sequence: TGTGCCAGTCGCGAAAGCTCCACTGAAGCTTTCTTT. This translates into CASRESSTEAFF.

The chain has TRBV11-2 and TRBJ2-4; D is ambiguous. This CDR3 contains 16 residues. V lost 1 base and J 7 bases, leaving 17 bases between the germline ends. CDR1 and CDR2 from the germline V gene are SGHAT and FQNNGV. CDR3 loop: CASSLGPVRRPNIQYF. DNA for the CDR3: TGTGCCAGCAGCTTAGGCCCCGTACGGAGACCCAACATTCAGTACTTC. Looking up the rest from reference TRBV11-2 and TRBJ2-4 gives the full variable domain: EAGVAQSPRYKIIEKRQSVAFWCNPISGHATLYWYQQILGQGPKLLIQFQNNGVVDDSQLPKDRFSAERLKGVDSTLKIQPAKLEDSAVYLCASSLGPVRRPNIQYFGAGTRLSVL.

This clonotype was observed many times. The CDR3 loop reads CASSTGTSGRNEQFF. CDR3 coding DNA: TGTGCCAGCAGCACCGGGACTAGCGGGAGGAATGAGCAGTTCTTC. J is TRBJ2-1 and V is TRBV9; 15 nucleotides align to TRBD2. Trimming at V came to 4 bases and at J to 7 bases, leaving 3 bases not matched to a gene. The germline gives CDR1 SGDLS, CDR2 YYNGEE. The CDR3 is 15 amino acids.

This clonotype was recorded at least ten times. The chain combines TRBV25-1 with TRBJ1-3; D perhaps matches TRBD1 (6 bases). V lost 4 bases to trimming and J lost 4 bases, with 17 bases between them. The CDR3 sequence is 16 residues long. Germline CDR1 MGHDK, CDR2 SYGVNS. CDR3 protein: CASSGQATVGGNTIYF. CDR3 nucleotide sequence: TGTGCCAGCAGTGGACAGGCCACGGTAGGGGGAAACACCATATATTTT.

The genes are TRBV5-1 and TRBJ2-3; 13 bases are a match to TRBD2. V was clipped by 2 bases and J by 2 bases; unmatched bases: 2. CDR3 length: 16 residues. CDR1 is SGHRS and CDR2 is YFSETQ in the germline V gene. This CDR3 is CASSLLAGGNTDTQYF. DNA of the CDR3: TGCGCCAGCAGCTTACTAGCGGGAGGGAACACAGATACGCAGTATTTT.

This clonotype has only one observation. The chain joins TRBV2 to TRBJ1-6; D is ambiguous. This CDR3 region has 12 residues. The V end was cut by 3 bases, the J end by 8 bases, with 5 bases between. CDR1 is SNHLY and CDR2 is FYNNEI in the germline V gene. CDR3 DNA: TGTGCCAGCAGTGAGACACATTCACCCCTCCACTTT. Its translation is CASSETHSPLHF. The full variable domain, rest sourced from reference TRBV2 and TRBJ1-6, is EPEVTQTPSHQVTQMGQEVILRCVPISNHLYFYWYRQILGQKVEFLVSFYNNEISEKSEIFDDQFSVERPDGSNFTLKIRSTKLEDSAMYFCASSETHSPLHFGNGTRLTVT.

This clonotype was picked up a small number of times. The CDR3 region is CASHHGANTQYF. CDR3 nucleotides: TGTGCCAGCCACCACGGGGCGAATACGCAGTATTTT. The chain couples TRBV28 to TRBJ2-3, with D possibly called TRBD1 or TRBD2 (5 bases each). Germline CDR1 MDHEN, CDR2 SYDVKM. The CDR3 spans 12 residues. Trimming removed 8 bases from V and 7 bases from J, with 13 bases in between.

The chain carries TRBV12-3 or TRBV12-4 and TRBJ1-1; 8 bases map to TRBD1. This CDR3 comprises 16 residues. J was trimmed by 5 bases and V by 6 bases; bases with no gene match: 14. The CDR3 coding sequence is TGTGCCAGCAGGGGGTATCGAGACAGGGGAGATACTGAAGCTTTCTTT. Translating it yields CASRGYRDRGDTEAFF.

This clonotype was found a few times. The genes are TRBV20-1 and TRBJ2-5; the match to TRBD1 covers 7 bases. Per the germline V gene, CDR1 is DFQATT and CDR2 is SNEGSKA (reference sequence). V was clipped by 0 bases and J by 5 bases; unmatched bases: 6. The CDR3 spans 14 residues. The CDR3 loop reads CSARDPRGSETQYF. The CDR3 DNA follows: TGCAGTGCTAGAGATCCCAGGGGGAGTGAGACCCAGTACTTC.